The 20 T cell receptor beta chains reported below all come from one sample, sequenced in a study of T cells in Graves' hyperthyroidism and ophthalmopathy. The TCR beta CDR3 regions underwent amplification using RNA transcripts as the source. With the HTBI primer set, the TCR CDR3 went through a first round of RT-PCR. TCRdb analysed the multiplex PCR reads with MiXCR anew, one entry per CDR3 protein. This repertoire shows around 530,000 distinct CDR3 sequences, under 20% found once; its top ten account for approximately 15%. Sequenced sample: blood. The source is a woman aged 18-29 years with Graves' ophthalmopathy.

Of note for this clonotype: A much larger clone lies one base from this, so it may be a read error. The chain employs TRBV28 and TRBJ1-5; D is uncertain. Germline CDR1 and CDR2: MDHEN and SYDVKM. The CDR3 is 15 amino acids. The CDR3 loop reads CASSLGLDSSQPQHF. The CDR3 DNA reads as TGTGCCAGCAGTTTGGGGTTGGATAGCAGTCAGCCCCAGCATTTT.

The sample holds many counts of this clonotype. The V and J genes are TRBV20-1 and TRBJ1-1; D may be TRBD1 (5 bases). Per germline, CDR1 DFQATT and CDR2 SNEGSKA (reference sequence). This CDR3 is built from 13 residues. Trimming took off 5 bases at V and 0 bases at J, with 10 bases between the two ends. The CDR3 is CSAAKGLNTEAFF. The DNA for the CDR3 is TGCAGTGCTGCCAAGGGGTTGAACACTGAAGCTTTCTTT.

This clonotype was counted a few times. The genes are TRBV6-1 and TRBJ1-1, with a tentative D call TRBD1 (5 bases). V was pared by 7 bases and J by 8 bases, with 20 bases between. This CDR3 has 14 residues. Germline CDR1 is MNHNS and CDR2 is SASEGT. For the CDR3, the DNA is TGTGCCAGCAATGATGTTCCAGGGCCGACCGAAGCTTTCTTT. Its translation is CASNDVPGPTEAFF.

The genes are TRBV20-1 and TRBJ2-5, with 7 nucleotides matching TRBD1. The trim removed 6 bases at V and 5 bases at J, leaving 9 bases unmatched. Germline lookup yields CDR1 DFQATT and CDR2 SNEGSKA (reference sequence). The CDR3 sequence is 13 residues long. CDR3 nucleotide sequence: TGCAGTGCCTTAATTCAGGGGGAGGAGACCCAGTACTTC. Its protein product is CSALIQGEETQYF.

This chain's CDR3 is CASRIGTGEGEKLFF. The CDR3 coding sequence is TGTGCCAGCAGGATTGGGACAGGGGAGGGGGAAAAACTGTTTTTT. J is TRBJ1-4 and V is TRBV2; 10 nucleotides agree with TRBD1. The V gene's germline CDR1 is SNHLY and CDR2 FYNNEI. The CDR3 extends over 15 amino acids. J gave up 8 bases and V 6 bases, and 9 bases lay outside the gene matches.

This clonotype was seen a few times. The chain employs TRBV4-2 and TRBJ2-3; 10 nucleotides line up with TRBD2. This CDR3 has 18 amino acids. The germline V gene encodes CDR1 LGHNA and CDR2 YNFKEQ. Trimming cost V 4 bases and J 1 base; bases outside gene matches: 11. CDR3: CASSLSPSGRMGTDTQYF. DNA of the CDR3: TGTGCCAGCAGCCTCTCCCCTAGCGGGAGAATGGGCACAGATACGCAGTATTTT.

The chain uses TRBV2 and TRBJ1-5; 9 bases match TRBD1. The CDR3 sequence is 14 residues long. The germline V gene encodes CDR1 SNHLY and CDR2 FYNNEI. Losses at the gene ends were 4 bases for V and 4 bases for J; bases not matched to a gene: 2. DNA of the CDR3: TGTGCCAGCAGTGGGGACAGGGTGAATCAGCCCCAGCATTTT. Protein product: CASSGDRVNQPQHF.

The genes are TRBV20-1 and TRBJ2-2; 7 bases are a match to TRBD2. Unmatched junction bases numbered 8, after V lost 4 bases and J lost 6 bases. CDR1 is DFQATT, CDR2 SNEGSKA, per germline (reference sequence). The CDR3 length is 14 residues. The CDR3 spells CSAIRTSLPGELFF. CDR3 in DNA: TGCAGTGCTATTAGGACTAGTCTACCCGGGGAGCTGTTTTTT.

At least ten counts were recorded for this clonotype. The CDR3 DNA sequence: TGTGCCAGCAGTTTAAGGACGGGGAATCAGCCCCAGCATTTT. This codes for CASSLRTGNQPQHF. The J gene is TRBJ1-5, the V gene TRBV27; D is undetermined. The CDR3 has 14 amino acids. Trimming took off 2 bases at V and 4 bases at J, with 9 bases between the two ends. Germline-derived CDR1 and CDR2 are MNHEY and SMNVEV (reference sequence).

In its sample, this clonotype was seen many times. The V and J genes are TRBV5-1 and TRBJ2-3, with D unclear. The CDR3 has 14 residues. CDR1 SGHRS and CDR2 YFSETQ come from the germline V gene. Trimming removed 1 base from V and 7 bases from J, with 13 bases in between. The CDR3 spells CASSLSLEGYTQYF. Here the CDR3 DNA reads TGCGCCAGCAGCTTGAGCCTAGAAGGTTATACGCAGTATTTT.

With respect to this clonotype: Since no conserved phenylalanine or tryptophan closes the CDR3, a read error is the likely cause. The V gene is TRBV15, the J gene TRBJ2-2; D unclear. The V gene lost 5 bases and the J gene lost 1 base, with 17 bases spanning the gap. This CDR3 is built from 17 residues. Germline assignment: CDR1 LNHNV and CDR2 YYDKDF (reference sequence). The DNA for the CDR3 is TGTGCCACCAGCTCGACACCTTATGACTTGAACACCGGGGAGCTGTTTTCT. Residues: CATSSTPYDLNTGELFS.

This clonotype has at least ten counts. In nucleotides, the CDR3 is TGTGCCATCAGATCCGGGACTAGCGGGAGCAATGAGCAGTTCTTC. This encodes CAIRSGTSGSNEQFF. The J gene is TRBJ2-1, the V gene TRBV10-3, with 14 bases that match TRBD2. The CDR3 runs to 15 residues. Germline lookup yields CDR1 ENHRY and CDR2 SYGVKD. Unmatched junction bases numbered 4, after V lost 6 bases and J lost 6 bases.

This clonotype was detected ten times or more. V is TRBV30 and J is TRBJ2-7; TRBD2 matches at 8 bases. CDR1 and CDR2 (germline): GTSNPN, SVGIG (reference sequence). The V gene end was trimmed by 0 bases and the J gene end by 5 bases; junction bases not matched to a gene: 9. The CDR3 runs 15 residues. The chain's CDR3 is CAWSVSGTRGNEQYF. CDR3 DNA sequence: TGTGCCTGGAGTGTGTCCGGGACTAGGGGTAACGAGCAGTACTTC.

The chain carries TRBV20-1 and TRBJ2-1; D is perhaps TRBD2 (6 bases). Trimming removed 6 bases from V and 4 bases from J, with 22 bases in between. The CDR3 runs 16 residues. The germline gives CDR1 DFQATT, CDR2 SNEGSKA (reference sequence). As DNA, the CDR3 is TGCAGTGCCATGAGCGGGTGGGACTCCCAATACAATGAGCAGTTCTTC. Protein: CSAMSGWDSQYNEQFF.

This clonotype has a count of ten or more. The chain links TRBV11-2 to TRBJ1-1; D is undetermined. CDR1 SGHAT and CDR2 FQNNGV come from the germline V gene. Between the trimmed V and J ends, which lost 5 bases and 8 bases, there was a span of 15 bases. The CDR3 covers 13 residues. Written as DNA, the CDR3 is TGTGCCAGCAGCATTCGGCGAGGTCCCGAAGCTTTCTTT. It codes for CASSIRRGPEAFF. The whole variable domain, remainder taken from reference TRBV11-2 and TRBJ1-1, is EAGVAQSPRYKIIEKRQSVAFWCNPISGHATLYWYQQILGQGPKLLIQFQNNGVVDDSQLPKDRFSAERLKGVDSTLKIQPAKLEDSAVYLCASSIRRGPEAFFGQGTRLTVV.

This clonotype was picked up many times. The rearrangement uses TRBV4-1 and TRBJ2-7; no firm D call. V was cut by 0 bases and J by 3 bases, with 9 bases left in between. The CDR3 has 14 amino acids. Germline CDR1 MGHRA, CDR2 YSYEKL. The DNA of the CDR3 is TGCGCCAGCAGCCAAGATCAACGGAACTACGAGCAGTACTTC. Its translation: CASSQDQRNYEQYF.

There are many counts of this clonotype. This chain's CDR3 is CASSSPVWGDTQYF. The CDR3 coding sequence is TGTGCCAGCAGCTCCCCAGTCTGGGGGGATACGCAGTATTTT. The chain joins TRBV5-6 to TRBJ2-3, with D tentatively TRBD1 or TRBD2 (5 bases each). Germline V CDR1 and CDR2: SGHDT, YYEEEE. Trimming shortened V by 3 bases and J by 6 bases, and 14 bases separated the two germline ends. CDR3 size: 14 residues.

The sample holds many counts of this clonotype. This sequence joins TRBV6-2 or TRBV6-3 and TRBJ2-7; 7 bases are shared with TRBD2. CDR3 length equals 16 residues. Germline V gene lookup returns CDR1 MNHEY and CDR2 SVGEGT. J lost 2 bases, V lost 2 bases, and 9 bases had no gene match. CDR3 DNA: TGTGCCAGCAGTTACAACGAGCGGGATTATACCTACGAGCAGTACTTC. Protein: CASSYNERDYTYEQYF.

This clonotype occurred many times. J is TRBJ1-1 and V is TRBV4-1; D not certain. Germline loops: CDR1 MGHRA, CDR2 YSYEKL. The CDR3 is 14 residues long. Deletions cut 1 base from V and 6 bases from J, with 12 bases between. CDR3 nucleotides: TGCGCCAGCAGCCAAGGGCGTGAGCTGTCTGAAGCTTTCTTT. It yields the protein CASSQGRELSEAFF.

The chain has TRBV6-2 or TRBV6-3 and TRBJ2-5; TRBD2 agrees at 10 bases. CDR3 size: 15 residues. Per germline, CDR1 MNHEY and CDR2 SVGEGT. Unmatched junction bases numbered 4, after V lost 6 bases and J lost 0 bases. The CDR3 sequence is CASRQLAGYQETQYF. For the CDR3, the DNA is TGTGCCAGCAGACAACTAGCGGGGTACCAAGAGACCCAGTACTTC.